This entry lists 21 T cell receptor beta chains sequenced from one sample in a study of blood T cell repertoires in COVID-19. Profiled with immunoSEQ multiplex PCR; TCRdb holds only in-frame clones, not every one. Of approximately 380,000 clones listed, about 85% are singletons. The specimen sequenced was peripheral blood. All receptors come from a woman in her late teens or twenties with acute or convalescent COVID-19.

The rearrangement joins TRBV7-3 to TRBJ1-2; D is unclear. The V end lost 5 bases, the J end lost 0 bases, and 7 bases lay between the germline ends. CDR3 length: 13 amino acids. CDR1 is SGHTA, CDR2 FQGTGA, per germline. The CDR3 loop reads CASSPRANYGYTF. The CDR3 DNA sequence: TGTGCCAGCAGCCCCCGAGCTAACTATGGCTACACCTTC.

The rearrangement joins TRBV15 to TRBJ1-2; no clear D. Trimming stripped 0 bases from V and 3 bases from J, with 8 bases between. Germline CDR1 and CDR2: LNHNV and YYDKDF (reference sequence). CDR3 length equals 14 residues. The CDR3: CATSREHRDYGYTF. Written as DNA, the CDR3 is TGTGCCACCAGCAGAGAACACAGAGACTATGGCTACACCTTC. The variable domain in full, completed from reference TRBV15 and TRBJ1-2, reads DAMVIQNPRYQVTQFGKPVTLSCSQTLNHNVMYWYQQKSSQAPKLLFHYYDKDFNNEADTPDNFQSRRPNTSFCFLDIRSPGLGDTAMYLCATSREHRDYGYTFGSGTRLTVV.

This clone was counted only a few times. Other DNA sequences in the sample encode the same CDR3. The chain uses TRBV2 and TRBJ2-7; TRBD1 agrees at 9 bases. V was clipped by 4 bases and J by 4 bases; unmatched bases: 2. The CDR3 is made up of 13 amino acids. Germline CDR1 is SNHLY and CDR2 is FYNNEI. CDR3 nucleotide sequence: TGTGCCAGCAGTGTCGACAGGGGGTACGAGCAGTACTTC. This gives the protein CASSVDRGYEQYF.

V and J are TRBV2 and TRBJ1-1, with D perhaps TRBD1 (6 bases). Trimming removed 6 bases from V and 0 bases from J, with 8 bases in between. Germline CDR1 and CDR2: SNHLY and FYNNEI. The CDR3 loop spans 13 amino acids. The CDR3 sequence: CASRGDMNTEAFF. The DNA for the CDR3 is TGTGCCAGCAGGGGGGACATGAACACTGAAGCTTTCTTT.

This sequence joins TRBV5-1 and TRBJ2-5; 10 bases are a match to TRBD1. Germline CDR1 SGHRS, CDR2 YFSETQ. The CDR3 spans 14 residues. The junction had 4 bases not matched to a gene; V was cut back by 3 bases and J by 5 bases. CDR3 sequence (DNA): TGCGCCAGCAGCTGGACAGGGGGGATCGAGACCCAGTACTTC. Translation gives CASSWTGGIETQYF.

Ten or more counts support this clone. The V call is TRBV5-6, the J call TRBJ1-6; TRBD1 aligns across 8 bases. J was trimmed by 4 bases and V by 2 bases; bases with no gene match: 8. In germline, CDR1 is SGHDT, CDR2 YYEEEE. The CDR3 has 17 residues. The CDR3 DNA sequence: TGTGCCAGCAGCTTTTTGCAGGGGGCGTTGTATAATTCACCCCTCCACTTT. This sequence encodes CASSFLQGALYNSPLHF.

A remark on this clone: Different DNA sequences within this sample yield the same CDR3. The chain employs TRBV6-5 and TRBJ1-5; D perhaps matches TRBD1 (5 bases). CDR1 and CDR2 from the germline V gene are MNHEY and SVGAGI. The CDR3 runs to 13 residues. V was shortened by 0 bases and J by 5 bases, with 5 bases between the two germline ends. The chain's CDR3 is CASSYSRDQPQHF. The CDR3 DNA reads as TGTGCCAGCAGTTACTCCAGGGATCAGCCCCAGCATTTT.

The chain recombines TRBV19 with TRBJ2-3; TRBD2 agrees at 10 bases. V gave up 1 base and J gave up 4 bases; unmatched junction bases: 5. The CDR3 loop spans 16 amino acids. In germline, CDR1 is LNHDA, CDR2 SQIVND (reference sequence). The CDR3 DNA follows: TGTGCCAGTAGTATAGGTACTAGCGGGATCGCAGATACGCAGTATTTT. This gives the protein CASSIGTSGIADTQYF.

Concerning this clone: This sample also contains other DNA sequences that code for the same CDR3. The V gene is TRBV5-1, the J gene TRBJ1-1; D not resolved. V shed 4 bases and J shed 0 bases, with 4 bases lying between them. The CDR3 is 12 residues long. CDR1 is SGHRS, CDR2 YFSETQ, per germline. The CDR3: CASSQMNTEAFF. The CDR3 region has the DNA TGCGCCAGCAGCCAGATGAACACTGAAGCTTTCTTT.

Notes on this clone: Other DNA sequences in this sample translate to the same CDR3. The chain is built from TRBV7-9 and TRBJ1-5, with 7 positions matching TRBD1. The germline V gene has CDR1 SEHNR and CDR2 FQNEAQ (reference sequence). V lost 0 bases to trimming and J lost 7 bases; unmatched junction nucleotides: 6. The CDR3 is 15 residues long. The CDR3 protein is CASSLASGGNQPQHF. CDR3 DNA: TGTGCCAGCAGCTTAGCGTCAGGGGGTAACCAGCCCCAGCATTTT.

The chain has TRBV24-1 and TRBJ2-5, with a tentative D call TRBD1 (6 bases). The V gene lost 4 bases and the J gene lost 4 bases, with 12 bases spanning the gap. The CDR3 sequence is 14 residues long. Germline lookup yields CDR1 KGHDR and CDR2 SFDVKD. The CDR3 DNA follows: TGTGCCACCAGTGACTCTACAGGGACAGAGACCCAGTACTTC. Protein: CATSDSTGTETQYF.

The rearrangement links TRBV10-1 to TRBJ1-1; D possibly corresponds to TRBD1 (6 bases). Germline CDR1 is WNHNN and CDR2 is SYGVQD (reference sequence). The CDR3 totals 13 residues. Trimming cost V 6 bases and J 7 bases, with 15 bases left between them. The CDR3 DNA follows: TGCGCCAGCAGACCGGGACAATTTGGTGAAGCTTTCTTT. Translating gives CASRPGQFGEAFF.

Here the CDR3 reads CASSPPGDTEAFF. The CDR3 coding sequence is TGTGCCAGCAGCCCCCCGGGGGACACTGAAGCTTTCTTT. The rearrangement links TRBV7-2 to TRBJ1-1, with D perhaps matching TRBD1 (5 bases). V shed 5 bases and J shed 3 bases, with 10 bases lying between them. This CDR3 comprises 13 residues. Germline values: CDR1 SGHTA, CDR2 FQGNSA.

This clone was observed a single time. The genes are TRBV7-3 and TRBJ1-2; weak D call: TRBD1 (5 bases). Germline CDR1 is SGHTA and CDR2 is FQGTGA. This CDR3 is 13 amino acids long. With 5 bases removed from V and 3 bases from J, the gap between germline ends came to 10 bases. CDR3 sequence: CASSPGGDYGYTF. For the CDR3, the DNA is TGTGCCAGCAGCCCTGGGGGGGACTATGGCTACACCTTC.

The rearrangement uses TRBV30 and TRBJ1-2; 8 nucleotides align to TRBD1. This CDR3 spans 14 amino acids. Germline V gene data show CDR1 as GTSNPN and CDR2 as SVGIG (reference sequence). Trimming took 2 bases from V and 5 from J; bases not matched to a gene: 7. In DNA, the CDR3 is TGTGCCTGGAGTACGACAGGGGCCCCGTATGGCTACACCTTC. Its protein product is CAWSTTGAPYGYTF.

The chain carries TRBV7-9 and TRBJ1-4; 8 nucleotides match TRBD1. Germline CDR1 SEHNR, CDR2 FQNEAQ (reference sequence). The CDR3 totals 16 residues. Trimming cost V 4 bases and J 8 bases; bases outside gene matches: 12. The CDR3 region has the DNA TGTGCCAGCAGCTCCATCAGAGACAGGGGAGGGGAAAAACTGTTTTTT. Translating it yields CASSSIRDRGGEKLFF. The variable domain in full, with the rest retrieved from reference TRBV7-9 and TRBJ1-4, is DTGVSQNPRHKITKRGQNVTFRCDPISEHNRLYWYRQTLGQGPEFLTYFQNEAQLEKSRLLSDRFSAERPKGSFSTLEIQRTEQGDSAMYLCASSSIRDRGGEKLFFGSGTQLSVL.

J is TRBJ2-7 and V is TRBV6-6; 8 nucleotides line up with TRBD1. V trimming: 5 bases; J trimming: 3 bases; junction bases outside the gene matches: 9. Germline CDR1 MNHNY, CDR2 SVGAGI (reference sequence). This CDR3 has 15 amino acids. CDR3 region: CASSPSGTGLYEQYF. The CDR3, as DNA: TGTGCCAGCAGTCCCTCCGGGACAGGCCTCTACGAGCAGTACTTC.

This rearrangement joins TRBV19 to TRBJ2-1; TRBD1 is a possible D gene (6 bases). Trimming removed 1 base from V and 4 bases from J, with 11 bases in between. Germline-derived CDR1 and CDR2 are LNHDA and SQIVND (reference sequence). The CDR3 sequence is 15 residues long. CDR3 coding DNA: TGTGCCAGTAGTATAGGCAGGGGCCAGTACAATGAGCAGTTCTTC. Amino acid sequence: CASSIGRGQYNEQFF.

The chain recombines TRBV11-2 with TRBJ2-3, with 7 bases that match TRBD2. The CDR3 consists of 15 residues. Germline CDR1 SGHAT, CDR2 FQNNGV. V lost 1 base and J lost 3; bases outside the gene matches: 4. CDR3 nucleotides: TGTGCCAGCAGCTTAGTGCGGGGGAGTACAGATACGCAGTATTTT. As protein: CASSLVRGSTDTQYF.

This rearrangement joins TRBV2 to TRBJ1-5; D possibly corresponds to TRBD1 (5 bases). Germline loops: CDR1 SNHLY, CDR2 FYNNEI. V was shortened by 6 bases and J by 7 bases, with 13 bases between the two germline ends. The CDR3 has 13 amino acids. The CDR3: CASRSGGSQPQHF. The CDR3 nucleotides are TGTGCCAGCAGATCCGGGGGGTCACAGCCCCAGCATTTT. Full variable domain (remainder filled in from reference TRBV2 and TRBJ1-5): EPEVTQTPSHQVTQMGQEVILRCVPISNHLYFYWYRQILGQKVEFLVSFYNNEISEKSEIFDDQFSVERPDGSNFTLKIRSTKLEDSAMYFCASRSGGSQPQHFGDGTRLSIL.

The chain employs TRBV13 and TRBJ2-3, with a tentative D call TRBD1 (8 bases). Germline V gene lookup returns CDR1 PRHDT and CDR2 FYEKMQ (reference sequence). V shed 5 bases and J shed 4 bases, with 19 bases lying between them. The CDR3 length is 16 residues. For the CDR3, the DNA is TGTGCCAGCAGCCTCCTCAGACAGGGGAGGGCAGATACGCAGTATTTT. It yields the protein CASSLLRQGRADTQYF.